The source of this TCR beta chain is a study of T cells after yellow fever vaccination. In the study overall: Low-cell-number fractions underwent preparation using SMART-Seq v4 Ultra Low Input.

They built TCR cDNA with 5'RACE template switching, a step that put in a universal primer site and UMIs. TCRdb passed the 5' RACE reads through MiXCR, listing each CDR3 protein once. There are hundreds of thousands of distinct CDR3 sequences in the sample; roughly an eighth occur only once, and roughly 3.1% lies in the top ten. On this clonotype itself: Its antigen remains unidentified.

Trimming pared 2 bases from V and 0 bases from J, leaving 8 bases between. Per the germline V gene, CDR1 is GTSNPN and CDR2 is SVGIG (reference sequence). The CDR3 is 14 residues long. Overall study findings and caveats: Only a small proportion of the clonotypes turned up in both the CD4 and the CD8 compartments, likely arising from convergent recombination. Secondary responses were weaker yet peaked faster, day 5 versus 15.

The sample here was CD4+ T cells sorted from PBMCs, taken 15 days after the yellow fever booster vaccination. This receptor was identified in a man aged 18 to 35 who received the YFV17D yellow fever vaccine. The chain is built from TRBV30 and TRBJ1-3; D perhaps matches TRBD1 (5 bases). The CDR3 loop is CAWSRDPSGNTIYF. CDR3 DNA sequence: TGTGCCTGGAGTCGGGACCCCTCTGGAAACACCATATATTTT.